Presented here are 30 T cell receptor beta chains from one specimen sequenced in a study of control samples from healthy donors and cancer patients. Sequencing used immunoSEQ multiplex PCR; TCRdb keeps in-frame clones, though not all of them. The top ten clones hold 5.5% to 8% of a sample with 390,000 or so clones, approximately 92% of them seen once. Sequencing was performed on PBMCs. These receptors were taken from a man aged 40-49 years with head and neck cancer.

The chain couples TRBV6-1 to TRBJ1-5, with a weak D call TRBD1 (5 bases). Trimming removed 0 bases from V and 6 bases from J, with 12 bases in between. The CDR3 is 15 amino acids. CDR1 and CDR2 (germline): MNHNS, SASEGT. The CDR3 nucleotides are TGTGCCAGCAGTGAAGCACGGCAGGGTCGTCAGCCCCAGCATTTT. Translation: CASSEARQGRQPQHF.

J is TRBJ1-1 and V is TRBV19, with D possibly TRBD1 on 6 matching bases. This CDR3 region has 15 residues. Germline assignment: CDR1 LNHDA and CDR2 SQIVND (reference sequence). V lost 2 bases, J lost 2 bases, and 12 bases lay in between. The CDR3 coding sequence is TGTGCCAGTAGTATAAACAGGGAATACAACACTGAAGCTTTCTTT. Protein product: CASSINREYNTEAFF.

The chain combines TRBV6-2 or TRBV6-3 with TRBJ2-7; either TRBD1 or TRBD2 may fit D (5 bases each). The V end lost 4 bases, the J end lost 7 bases, and 11 bases lay between the germline ends. This CDR3 has 12 residues. Germline V gene sequence: CDR1 MNHEY, CDR2 SVGEGT. The CDR3 DNA reads as TGTGCCAGCAGTTCGGGACGTCGGGAGCAGTACTTC. As protein: CASSSGRREQYF.

The J gene is TRBJ2-3, the V gene TRBV6-1; 10 nucleotides match TRBD1. V was pared by 4 bases and J by 2 bases, with 6 bases of the junction left unmatched. This CDR3 is 16 amino acids long. Germline V gene data show CDR1 as MNHNS and CDR2 as SASEGT. CDR3 loop: CASSVGTGDFTDTQYF. Here the CDR3 DNA reads TGTGCCAGCAGTGTGGGGACAGGGGACTTCACAGATACGCAGTATTTT.

The rearrangement links TRBV5-1 to TRBJ1-1; D is possibly TRBD1 (6 bases). Deletions cut 3 bases from V and 4 bases from J, with 25 bases between. This CDR3 has 18 residues. Germline CDR1 and CDR2: SGHRS and YFSETQ. CDR3 DNA: TGCGCCAGCAGCTCGGGGCCCGAGACAGGCCCGTTTGTCACTGAAGCTTTCTTT. This sequence encodes CASSSGPETGPFVTEAFF.

The V gene is TRBV10-3, the J gene TRBJ2-5; D unclear. This CDR3 is 11 amino acids long. CDR1 ENHRY and CDR2 SYGVKD come from the germline V gene. Between the trimmed V and J ends, which lost 2 bases and 3 bases, there was a span of 1 base. The CDR3 bases are TGTGCCATCAGTGAGAAAGAGACCCAGTACTTC. Amino acids: CAISEKETQYF.

V usage is TRBV7-2 and J usage is TRBJ2-7; 9 bases agree with TRBD1. This CDR3 region has 15 residues. Unmatched junction bases numbered 11, after V lost 6 bases and J lost 5 bases. Germline CDR1 and CDR2: SGHTA and FQGNSA. The CDR3 loop reads CASSSGDRGIHEQYF. In DNA, the CDR3 is TGTGCCAGCAGTTCCGGAGACAGGGGGATCCACGAGCAGTACTTC.

This clone was picked up one time. V gene TRBV6-5 combines with J gene TRBJ2-1; no reliable D call. The V gene's germline CDR1 is MNHEY and CDR2 SVGAGI. The CDR3 runs 15 residues. V gave up 2 bases and J gave up 2 bases, with 10 bases separating them. This CDR3 is CASSYRGRAYNEQFF. The CDR3 bases are TGTGCCAGCAGTTACAGAGGCAGAGCCTACAATGAGCAGTTCTTC.

This clone was observed once. The chain is built from TRBV7-3 and TRBJ2-6; D is ambiguous. Trimming took 6 bases from V and 0 from J, leaving 6 bases between them. The CDR3 contains 14 residues. The germline V gene has CDR1 SGHTA and CDR2 FQGTGA. CDR3 protein: CASRRSSGANVLTF. The CDR3 DNA reads TGTGCCAGCAGACGAAGCTCTGGGGCCAACGTCCTGACTTTC.

The J gene is TRBJ2-7, the V gene TRBV4-1; D not certain. The CDR3 sequence is 11 residues long. Deletions cut 7 bases from V and 11 bases from J, with 15 bases between. CDR1 and CDR2 from the germline V gene are MGHRA and YSYEKL. The CDR3 here is CASNLGQLKYF. Written as DNA, the CDR3 is TGCGCCAGCAATCTAGGGCAGTTGAAGTACTTC.

The chain has TRBV18 and TRBJ2-3; 10 bases map to TRBD2. Germline V gene sequence: CDR1 KGHSH, CDR2 LQKENI. After removal of 3 bases from V and 2 bases from J, the junction contained 2 bases not matched to a gene. CDR3 length: 15 amino acids. CDR3 sequence (DNA): TGTGCCAGCTCACCCGGACTAGCGGACACAGATACGCAGTATTTT. This encodes CASSPGLADTDTQYF.

The chain joins TRBV28 to TRBJ1-3, with a tentative D call TRBD1 (6 bases). The germline CDR1 and CDR2 sequences are MDHEN and SYDVKM. V lost 8 bases to trimming and J lost 0 bases, with 14 bases between them. The CDR3 extends over 15 amino acids. The DNA of the CDR3 is TGTGCCAGCCTTGGGGGCCTGACCTCTGGAAACACCATATATTTT. It translates to CASLGGLTSGNTIYF.

The chain has TRBV28 and TRBJ1-2; the D gene is possibly TRBD1 (5 bases). V lost 10 bases and J lost 5, with 14 bases in between. Germline loops: CDR1 MDHEN, CDR2 SYDVKM. This CDR3 spans 12 amino acids. In nucleotides, the CDR3 is TGTGCCACCTTGGGGGGGGTATATGGCTACACCTTC. It is translated as CATLGGVYGYTF.

V is TRBV7-3 and J is TRBJ1-1; 7 nucleotides line up with TRBD1. This CDR3 is built from 15 residues. Germline assignment: CDR1 SGHTA and CDR2 FQGTGA. J lost 4 bases, V lost 5 bases, and 10 bases had no gene match. The CDR3 DNA follows: TGTGCCAGCAGCCCGACAGGGTCCACCTCCACTGAAGCTTTCTTT. Translated, it gives CASSPTGSTSTEAFF.

The rearrangement joins TRBV7-6 to TRBJ2-1; no clear D gene. The CDR3 loop spans 14 amino acids. The V end lost 4 bases, the J end lost 7 bases, and 14 bases lay between the germline ends. Germline CDR1 reads SGHVS; CDR2 reads FNYEAQ. The CDR3 here is CASSSFSGVNEQFF. DNA for the CDR3: TGTGCCAGCAGCTCCTTCTCTGGGGTGAATGAGCAGTTCTTC.

In its sample, this clone was seen once. The chain links TRBV7-8 to TRBJ1-1; 10 bases map to TRBD1. The CDR3 contains 17 residues. J was trimmed by 1 base and V by 6 bases; bases with no gene match: 11. From germline, CDR1 is SGHVS and CDR2 FQNEAQ. CDR3: CASSPILWDRGNTEAFF. CDR3 nucleotide sequence: TGTGCCAGCAGTCCAATTTTATGGGACAGGGGGAACACTGAAGCTTTCTTT.

The CDR3 DNA is TGTGCCAGCAGACAGGGTCCGGATTCACCCCTCCACTTT. This translates into CASRQGPDSPLHF. V usage is TRBV21-1 and J usage is TRBJ1-6; the table's D call, TRBD1, has no DNA check behind it. TRBV21-1 is a listed pseudogene. This CDR3 contains 13 residues.

The chain carries TRBV5-1 and TRBJ1-1; unclear D gene. V lost 4 bases and J 1 base, leaving 11 bases between the germline ends. The CDR3 totals 14 residues. Germline V gene sequence: CDR1 SGHRS, CDR2 YFSETQ. The CDR3 region has the DNA TGCGCCAGCAGCCCCCGAGGTGGGAACACTGAAGCTTTCTTT. It yields the protein CASSPRGGNTEAFF.

The chain combines TRBV4-1 with TRBJ2-7; 9 bases map to TRBD1. This CDR3 is built from 16 residues. Germline values: CDR1 MGHRA, CDR2 YSYEKL. After removal of 0 bases from V and 4 bases from J, the junction contained 7 bases not matched to a gene. DNA for the CDR3: TGCGCCAGCAGCCAAGAAGCTAGGACAGGGGTATACGAGCAGTACTTC. It specifies CASSQEARTGVYEQYF.

The J gene is TRBJ1-6, the V gene TRBV27; D possibly corresponds to TRBD1 (6 bases). This CDR3 spans 15 amino acids. V lost 2 bases and J lost 10, with 15 bases in between. Germline V lookup: CDR1 MNHEY, CDR2 SMNVEV (reference sequence). The CDR3 DNA is TGTGCCAGCAGTTTAACGGACGGGGGCCGGTCACCCCTCCACTTT. This sequence encodes CASSLTDGGRSPLHF.

This chain's CDR3 is CASSPTRADPNYGYTF. The CDR3 DNA reads TGTGCCAGCTCACCAACCAGGGCAGATCCTAACTATGGCTACACCTTC. The chain combines TRBV18 with TRBJ1-2; tentatively, D is TRBD1 (5 bases). CDR1 and CDR2 (germline): KGHSH, LQKENI. This CDR3 spans 16 amino acids. The V gene lost 2 bases and the J gene lost 0 bases, with 13 bases spanning the gap.

This clone was counted a few times. The chain's CDR3 is CAWSVKIGFGIGYTF. The CDR3 DNA is TGTGCCTGGAGTGTAAAGATTGGTTTCGGGATCGGCTACACCTTC. The chain employs TRBV30 and TRBJ1-2; no reliable D call. Germline V gives CDR1 GTSNPN, CDR2 SVGIG (reference sequence). V was shortened by 0 bases and J by 8 bases, with 19 bases between the two germline ends. This CDR3 spans 15 amino acids.

This chain joins TRBV4-2 and TRBJ2-7, with TRBD1 as a possible D gene (6 bases). Germline CDR1 and CDR2: LGHNA and YNFKEQ. The CDR3 extends over 14 amino acids. V lost 4 bases and J lost 2, with 12 bases in between. The CDR3 DNA is TGTGCCAGCAGCCTCAGGACAGCAACCTACGAGCAGTACTTC. Translated: CASSLRTATYEQYF.

The chain employs TRBV18 and TRBJ1-5; D is perhaps TRBD1 (6 bases). With 6 bases removed from V and 0 bases from J, the gap between germline ends came to 12 bases. Germline CDR1 KGHSH, CDR2 LQKENI. The CDR3 has 15 residues. Here the CDR3 reads CASSLQGDSNQPQHF. The CDR3, as DNA: TGTGCCAGCTCTCTACAGGGAGATAGCAATCAGCCCCAGCATTTT.

This chain uses TRBV27 with TRBJ2-1; TRBD2 agrees at 10 bases. CDR1 is MNHEY and CDR2 is SMNVEV in the germline V gene (reference sequence). Unmatched junction bases numbered 13, after V lost 5 bases and J lost 9 bases. The CDR3 runs to 16 residues. The CDR3 is CASSQPTSGSQAEQFF. Written as DNA, the CDR3 is TGTGCCAGCAGTCAACCGACTAGCGGGTCTCAAGCTGAGCAGTTCTTC.

V usage is TRBV4-1 and J usage is TRBJ2-7; TRBD1 might be the D (5 bases). Germline V gene lookup returns CDR1 MGHRA and CDR2 YSYEKL. CDR3 length: 17 amino acids. V lost 2 bases and J lost 1, with 18 bases in between. In nucleotides, the CDR3 is TGCGCCAGCAGCCAAATGGGTGAGACAGTCGTATCCTACGAGCAGTACTTC. It is translated as CASSQMGETVVSYEQYF.

The chain couples TRBV5-6 to TRBJ1-5, with D possibly being TRBD1 (6 bases). Germline V CDR1 and CDR2: SGHDT, YYEEEE. The CDR3 runs 17 residues. V gave up 1 base and J gave up 0 bases, with 14 bases separating them. As DNA, the CDR3 is TGTGCCAGCAGCTTGCGACTGACAGGATATAGCAATCAGCCCCAGCATTTT. This encodes CASSLRLTGYSNQPQHF.

CDR3 nucleotides: TGTGCCAGCAGCCAAGGACTAGCGGGAGAAGAGACCCAGTACTTC. Its protein product is CASSQGLAGEETQYF. This chain uses TRBV3-1 (or the pseudogene TRBV3-2) with TRBJ2-5; 12 bases fit TRBD2. The CDR3 has 15 residues. The germline gives CDR1 LGHDT, CDR2 YNNKEL (reference sequence). V lost 1 base to trimming and J lost 3 bases; unmatched junction nucleotides: 0.

The chain recombines TRBV27 with TRBJ2-3; either TRBD1 or TRBD2 may supply D (6 bases each). Trimming pared 8 bases from V and 1 base from J, leaving 16 bases between. Germline CDR1 is MNHEY and CDR2 is SMNVEV (reference sequence). CDR3 length equals 15 residues. The CDR3 DNA follows: TGTGCCAGCTCCCTCAGGGGCGGGGGCACAGATACGCAGTATTTT. Protein: CASSLRGGGTDTQYF.

The chain uses TRBV5-3 and TRBJ1-3, with 7 bases lining up with TRBD1. TRBV5-3 is marked as an open reading frame, function uncertain. V trimming: 4 bases; J trimming: 0 bases; junction bases outside the gene matches: 13. The CDR3 runs to 18 residues. The CDR3 region is CARSQGVGRGPSGNTIYF. The CDR3 nucleotides read TGTGCCAGAAGCCAGGGGGTAGGGCGGGGACCCTCTGGAAACACCATATATTTT.